This record looks at one T cell receptor beta chain sequence and its context. The data originate from a study of blood T cell repertoires in COVID-19. Background on the study: Spain, Italy and the United States supplied samples that represented acute and convalescent COVID-19. The analysed material was cDNA or gDNA that came from T cells, B-cell-depleted T cells, or PBMCs.

Per the authors' pipeline: Quantification of nucleated cells was approximated via reference gene primer amplification. The repertoire was sequenced with immunoSEQ multiplex PCR; TCRdb's copy has only in-frame clones and lacks some. V, J and clone size reflect that table, while D and trimming were determined from the DNA. The repertoire consists of around 99,000 clones, with approximately 87% occurring once and the leading ten covering 6% to 7%. The CDR3 is 14 amino acids. This clonotype originated in a woman aged 45-59 years with acute or convalescent COVID-19. This sequence joins TRBV21-1 and TRBJ1-5; the table's D gene call, TRBD1, was not cross checked with the DNA. TRBV21-1 is listed as a pseudogene. Sequencing input: peripheral blood. The CDR3 nucleotides are TGTGCCAGCAGCAAAGCACAGGTCGATCAGCCCCAGCATTTT. Protein: CASSKAQVDQPQHF.